The clone carrying this T cell receptor (beta chain) was observed at least ten times. Its cognate antigen is unknown. Building the TCR beta libraries relied on iRepertoire HTBI primers, and CDR3 regions underwent Arm-PCR. Each CDR3 protein gets one entry after TCRdb re-called the multiplex PCR reads with MiXCR. The data hold 350,000 to 550,000 distinct CDR3 sequences, with roughly 17% observed a single time. The time point denotes: newly diagnosed GD, antithyroid drugs for less than 3 months. The TCR library was prepared using RNA isolated from PBMCs. EDTA tubes collected nine milliliters of peripheral blood. The sample is drawn from a study of regulatory T cells in long-lasting Graves disease. Findings of the study overall: Favored usage of TRBV28, TRBJ1-2 and TRBJ2-5 was recorded in persistent disease.

The CDR3 is made up of 16 amino acids. V lost 2 bases to trimming and J lost 6 bases; unmatched junction nucleotides: 3. Germline-derived CDR1 and CDR2 are KGHSH and LQKENI. These records were also assigned to another study, of T cells in Graves' hyperthyroidism and ophthalmopathy.

The receptor comes from a woman aged 18-30 years with Graves disease. This sample comprised peripheral blood mononuclear cells (PBMCs), obtained at new diagnosis, from a patient treated with antithyroid drugs. The chain carries TRBV18 and TRBJ2-1; 14 bases are shared with TRBD2. CDR3 region: CASSPYGLAGGNEQFF. In DNA form, the CDR3 reads TGTGCCAGCTCACCATATGGACTAGCGGGAGGCAATGAGCAGTTCTTC.